This entry lists 32 T cell receptor beta chains sequenced from one sample in a study of early T cells in non-severe SARS-CoV-2 infection. TCRdb fed the 5' RACE reads into MiXCR, producing one record per CDR3 protein. The table includes tens of thousands of distinct CDR3 sequences, 5% to 6.5% detected once. This material consisted of whole blood, taken at baseline. The receptor set was obtained from an adult who was a healthcare worker with PCR-confirmed SARS-CoV-2 infection or an uninfected control (not recorded which).

This clonotype was counted many times. This chain joins TRBV5-1 and TRBJ1-6; D gene uncertain. Germline CDR1 and CDR2: SGHRS and YFSETQ. The length of the CDR3 is 16 residues. V was pared by 0 bases and J by 8 bases, with 15 bases between. The CDR3 loop reads CASSLEGPQPDSPLHF. The CDR3 DNA sequence: TGCGCCAGCAGCTTGGAAGGACCCCAACCTGATTCACCCCTCCACTTT.

In its sample, this clonotype was seen many times. This sequence joins TRBV10-2 and TRBJ2-5; 9 nucleotides align to TRBD2. The germline CDR1 and CDR2 sequences are WSHSY and SAAADI. Trimming cost V 8 bases and J 5 bases; bases outside gene matches: 3. The CDR3 has 12 residues. The CDR3 loop reads CASGGRGETQYF. CDR3 in DNA: TGCGCCAGCGGCGGGAGGGGGGAGACCCAGTACTTC.

This clonotype was observed a handful of times. The chain uses TRBV11-2 and TRBJ2-1; D is perhaps TRBD2 (6 bases). The CDR3 runs 16 residues. The V end was cut by 5 bases, the J end by 8 bases, with 22 bases between. Germline CDR1 is SGHAT and CDR2 is FQNNGV. CDR3 in amino acids: CASSLPRESPTYEQFF. The CDR3, as DNA: TGTGCCAGCAGCCTACCCCGGGAGTCACCGACCTATGAGCAGTTCTTC.

This clonotype was detected ten times or more. V gene TRBV6-1 combines with J gene TRBJ2-3; 7 bases match TRBD2. This CDR3 contains 15 residues. The germline V gene has CDR1 MNHNS and CDR2 SASEGT. With V trimmed by 5 bases and J by 0 bases, 5 bases remained unmatched. For the CDR3, the DNA is TGTGCCAGCAGTCCAAGGGACTACAGCACAGATACGCAGTATTTT. The encoded protein is CASSPRDYSTDTQYF.

This clonotype was seen repeatedly, ten times or more. The chain employs TRBV6-6 and TRBJ2-1, with D possibly TRBD2 on 6 matching bases. V gave up 2 bases and J gave up 0 bases, with 11 bases separating them. Germline V gene data show CDR1 as MNHNY and CDR2 as SVGAGI (reference sequence). The CDR3 has 16 amino acids. The CDR3 region is CASSYGRGSSYNEQFF. The CDR3 DNA reads as TGTGCCAGCAGTTACGGGCGGGGCAGCTCCTACAATGAGCAGTTCTTC.

This clonotype was seen at least ten times. V usage is TRBV10-3 and J usage is TRBJ2-3; unclear D gene. CDR1 is ENHRY, CDR2 SYGVKD, per germline. V was shortened by 6 bases and J by 2 bases, with 3 bases between the two germline ends. CDR3 length: 11 residues. The CDR3 is CAISNTDTQYF. The CDR3 region has the DNA TGTGCCATCAGCAACACAGATACGCAGTATTTT.

This clonotype has ten or more counts. The chain links TRBV20-1 to TRBJ2-4; tentative D call: TRBD1 (6 bases). From germline, CDR1 is DFQATT and CDR2 SNEGSKA (reference sequence). CDR3 size: 14 residues. Between the trimmed V and J ends, which lost 3 bases and 2 bases, there was a span of 11 bases. This CDR3 reads CSAREWDTKNIQYF. The DNA of the CDR3 is TGCAGTGCTAGGGAGTGGGACACCAAAAACATTCAGTACTTC.

This clonotype was counted ten times or more. CDR3 region: CASSSWASGPVEQYF. The CDR3 region has the DNA TGTGCCAGCAGCTCATGGGCCTCCGGACCCGTCGAGCAGTACTTC. This sequence joins TRBV9 and TRBJ2-7; D unclear. The CDR3 is made up of 15 amino acids. CDR1 SGDLS and CDR2 YYNGEE come from the germline V gene. The V end lost 4 bases, the J end lost 6 bases, and 20 bases lay between the germline ends.

This clonotype has at least ten counts. J is TRBJ2-3 and V is TRBV19; D gene ambiguous. The germline V gene has CDR1 LNHDA and CDR2 SQIVND (reference sequence). V lost 5 bases and J 2 bases, leaving 8 bases between the germline ends. The CDR3 is 13 amino acids. The CDR3 DNA is TGTGCCAGTAGTCCGGATTCCACAGATACGCAGTATTTT. It translates to CASSPDSTDTQYF.

This clonotype came up a few times. The CDR3 ends on some other residue instead of the conserved phenylalanine or tryptophan, so this is likely a read error. It is unclear where the CDR3 begins or ends on the DNA, so no DNA is shown, and the CDR3 is as TCRdb lists it. The genes are TRBV5-6 and TRBJ2-1; the table calls TRBD2, which could not be checked here. CDR1 is SGHDT, CDR2 YYEEEE, per germline. The CDR3 spans 12 residues, counting both ends. This CDR3 reads CASSFAGLAGIV.

This clonotype was detected ten times or more. V gene TRBV27 combines with J gene TRBJ2-3; D call uncertain. The CDR3 contains 11 residues. CDR1 is MNHEY, CDR2 SMNVEV, per germline (reference sequence). The V gene lost 6 bases and the J gene lost 2 bases, with 3 bases spanning the gap. CDR3 in amino acids: CASRTTDTQYF. CDR3 DNA sequence: TGTGCCAGCAGAACCACAGATACGCAGTATTTT.

This clonotype was recorded at least ten times. J is TRBJ2-1 and V is TRBV10-3; 10 positions agree with TRBD2. J was trimmed by 5 bases and V by 5 bases; bases with no gene match: 3. Looked up from germline, CDR1 is ENHRY and CDR2 is SYGVKD. CDR3 length: 14 residues. In nucleotides, the CDR3 is TGTGCCATCAGTCCGGGACTAGCGAACAATGAGCAGTTCTTC. Translating it yields CAISPGLANNEQFF.

This clonotype has at least ten counts. The J gene is TRBJ2-7, the V gene TRBV28, with TRBD1 matching over 7 bases. The CDR3 has 13 residues. Trimming took 6 bases from V and 6 from J; bases not matched to a gene: 8. The germline CDR1 and CDR2 sequences are MDHEN and SYDVKM. CDR3 sequence reads: CASSRQGLGEQYF. The DNA of the CDR3 is TGTGCCAGCAGCCGACAGGGTCTAGGCGAGCAGTACTTC.

This clonotype occurred many times. V usage is TRBV6-5 and J usage is TRBJ2-1, with D possibly TRBD1 on 6 matching bases. CDR3 length: 21 amino acids. In germline, CDR1 is MNHEY, CDR2 SVGAGI. V dropped 6 bases and J dropped 2 bases, with 32 bases sitting between them. This chain's CDR3 is CASRSPPGQTEARRTYNEQFF. The CDR3 region has the DNA TGTGCCAGCAGGAGTCCCCCAGGACAGACCGAAGCCCGACGAACCTACAATGAGCAGTTCTTC.

The CDR3 reads CASSFSFSGANVLTF. Here the CDR3 DNA reads TGTGCCAGCAGCTTCAGTTTCTCTGGGGCCAACGTCCTGACTTTC. The gene calls are TRBV5-6 and TRBJ2-6, with no clear D. V shed 2 bases and J shed 0 bases, with 6 bases lying between them. The CDR3 covers 15 residues. The germline gives CDR1 SGHDT, CDR2 YYEEEE.

The chain links TRBV12-3 or TRBV12-4 to TRBJ2-1; D call uncertain. Trimming pared 4 bases from V and 4 bases from J, leaving 8 bases between. The CDR3 totals 13 residues. The CDR3 is CASSWEEYNEQFF. In nucleotides, the CDR3 is TGTGCCAGCAGTTGGGAAGAGTACAATGAGCAGTTCTTC.

The table lists this clonotype with a few counts. Germline and junction disagree at one end, which may indicate a read error. This rearrangement joins TRBV7-3 to TRBJ2-1; D is unclear. Germline V lookup: CDR1 SGHTA, CDR2 FQGTGA. The CDR3 runs 13 residues. The CDR3 sequence: CASSLSIYDEQFF. CDR3 sequence (DNA): TGTGCCAGCAGCTTAAGCATCTACGATGAGCAGTTCTTC.

This clonotype was counted at least ten times. The chain employs TRBV20-1 and TRBJ2-1; 11 bases are a match to TRBD2. After removal of 0 bases from V and 6 bases from J, the junction contained 13 bases not matched to a gene. Germline V gene lookup returns CDR1 DFQATT and CDR2 SNEGSKA (reference sequence). The CDR3 covers 18 residues. The CDR3: CSARDRVSGRAVGNEQFF. The CDR3 DNA sequence: TGCAGTGCTAGAGATAGGGTTAGCGGGAGGGCCGTCGGCAATGAGCAGTTCTTC.

In its sample, this clonotype was seen many times. J is TRBJ2-7 and V is TRBV10-3, with 8 bases identical to TRBD2. J gave up 3 bases and V 0 bases, and 4 bases lay outside the gene matches. CDR1 ENHRY and CDR2 SYGVKD come from the germline V gene. The CDR3 is made up of 15 amino acids. The CDR3 region has the DNA TGTGCCATCAGTGAGTCTACAGCGGGAGACTACGAGCAGTACTTC. Protein product: CAISESTAGDYEQYF.

This rearrangement joins TRBV24-1 to TRBJ1-2; 9 nucleotides align to TRBD1. Trimming took 4 bases from V and 6 from J; bases not matched to a gene: 5. The CDR3 has 14 amino acids. Germline V CDR1 and CDR2: KGHDR, SFDVKD. CDR3 DNA: TGTGCCACCAGTGACTGGGGACAGGGCCATGGCTACACCTTC. Translating gives CATSDWGQGHGYTF.

Many counts were recorded for this clonotype. The chain has TRBV20-1 and TRBJ2-4; D not certain. Trimming cost V 4 bases and J 3 bases, with 7 bases left between them. Germline V gene data show CDR1 as DFQATT and CDR2 as SNEGSKA (reference sequence). The CDR3 runs to 12 residues. The CDR3 region is CSATPVKNIQYF. The DNA of the CDR3 is TGCAGTGCTACCCCTGTCAAAAACATTCAGTACTTC.

At least ten counts were recorded for this clonotype. The V call is TRBV7-9, the J call TRBJ2-4, with D possibly being TRBD1 (5 bases). The germline CDR1 and CDR2 sequences are SEHNR and FQNEAQ (reference sequence). This CDR3 comprises 18 residues. The V end was cut by 4 bases, the J end by 1 base, with 20 bases between. The CDR3 DNA reads TGTGCCAGCAGCTATGTTTTCCAGGGCCTGGGGGCCAAAAACATTCAGTACTTC. It specifies CASSYVFQGLGAKNIQYF.

This clonotype was seen repeatedly, ten times or more. The rearrangement joins TRBV15 to TRBJ2-3; 7 bases line up with TRBD1. The V gene end was trimmed by 5 bases and the J gene end by 0 bases; junction bases not matched to a gene: 8. The V gene's germline CDR1 is LNHNV and CDR2 YYDKDF (reference sequence). The CDR3 is 16 amino acids. CDR3 DNA: TGTGCCACCAGCGAACAGGGGAAGGGAAGCACAGATACGCAGTATTTT. This sequence encodes CATSEQGKGSTDTQYF. Full variable domain (missing parts from reference TRBV15 and TRBJ2-3): DAMVIQNPRYQVTQFGKPVTLSCSQTLNHNVMYWYQQKSSQAPKLLFHYYDKDFNNEADTPDNFQSRRPNTSFCFLDIRSPGLGDTAMYLCATSEQGKGSTDTQYFGPGTRLTVL.

This sequence joins TRBV27 and TRBJ2-3; D possibly corresponds to TRBD2 (6 bases). From germline, CDR1 is MNHEY and CDR2 SMNVEV (reference sequence). The germline V and J ends were trimmed by 2 bases and 0 bases, with 9 bases remaining between them. The CDR3 contains 15 residues. This CDR3 reads CASSLHGTSTDTQYF. The DNA for the CDR3 is TGTGCCAGCAGTTTACACGGGACTAGCACAGATACGCAGTATTTT.

This rearrangement joins TRBV2 to TRBJ2-7; 8 positions agree with TRBD1. V shed 6 bases, J shed 6 bases, and the junction held 10 bases outside the gene matches. Germline V CDR1 and CDR2: SNHLY, FYNNEI. The CDR3 spans 14 residues. The CDR3 nucleotides read TGTGCCAGCAGGGGAACCAGGGGGCTCGGCGAGCAGTACTTC. This codes for CASRGTRGLGEQYF.

The rearrangement links TRBV4-3 to TRBJ2-2; no reliable D call. Germline V lookup: CDR1 LGHNA, CDR2 YSLEER. Trimming took off 0 bases at V and 4 bases at J, with 9 bases between the two ends. This CDR3 contains 15 residues. CDR3 nucleotide sequence: TGCGCCAGCAGCCAAGATCTAGGACCCACCGGGGAGCTGTTTTTT. The encoded protein is CASSQDLGPTGELFF.

This clonotype was observed many times. This chain connects TRBV9 to TRBJ2-3; 7 bases line up with TRBD1. The CDR3 sequence is 15 residues long. Germline values: CDR1 SGDLS, CDR2 YYNGEE. V lost 3 bases to trimming and J lost 0 bases; unmatched junction nucleotides: 4. The CDR3 here is CASSGGQTSTDTQYF. CDR3 nucleotides: TGTGCCAGCAGCGGGGGACAGACGAGCACAGATACGCAGTATTTT.

This clonotype appeared many times. The gene calls are TRBV13 and TRBJ2-5; 7 bases agree with TRBD1. With V trimmed by 6 bases and J by 5 bases, 12 bases remained unmatched. The CDR3 has 15 amino acids. Germline CDR1 reads PRHDT; CDR2 reads FYEKMQ (reference sequence). The CDR3 loop reads CASRRQGWAPETQYF. The CDR3 DNA reads as TGTGCCAGCAGGAGACAGGGATGGGCCCCGGAGACCCAGTACTTC.

This clonotype has only a few counts. The J gene is TRBJ2-1, the V gene TRBV5-1; no clear D. Germline-derived CDR1 and CDR2 are SGHRS and YFSETQ. The length of the CDR3 is 12 residues. V lost 7 bases and J lost 0, with 5 bases in between. The CDR3 spells CASLSSYNEQFF. DNA for the CDR3: TGCGCCAGCCTGAGCTCCTACAATGAGCAGTTCTTC.

The sample holds many counts of this clonotype. This chain links TRBV24-1 with TRBJ2-4, with D possibly being TRBD2 (7 bases). Germline values: CDR1 KGHDR, CDR2 SFDVKD. V was shortened by 4 bases and J by 9 bases, with 15 bases between the two germline ends. CDR3 length equals 14 residues. The CDR3 DNA follows: TGTGCCACCAGTGACCCAGGGGAGCGGGGCATTCAGTACTTC. This encodes CATSDPGERGIQYF.

This clonotype was seen ten or more times. V and J are TRBV12-3 or TRBV12-4 and TRBJ2-7; 7 bases align to TRBD2. Trimming cost V 3 bases and J 5 bases; bases outside gene matches: 1. This CDR3 comprises 12 residues. Written as DNA, the CDR3 is TGTGCCAGCAGTTTGAGCGGGAACGAGCAGTACTTC. This gives the protein CASSLSGNEQYF.

Ten or more counts support this clonotype. This chain uses TRBV6-5 with TRBJ1-5, with D unclear. The V gene lost 5 bases and the J gene lost 5 bases, with 13 bases spanning the gap. Germline loops: CDR1 MNHEY, CDR2 SVGAGI. The CDR3 has 14 residues. The CDR3 protein is CASSTGRWDQPQHF. The CDR3 DNA follows: TGTGCCAGCAGTACCGGACGGTGGGATCAGCCCCAGCATTTT.